This TCR beta chain was captured in a study of identical twins (dated by TCRdb to the mid-2010s). With regard to the full study: TCR alpha and beta repertoires from monozygotic twins, unrelated adults of various ages and cord blood were deep-sequenced to test whether fetal clonotypes persist. Replicate twin experiments were performed at different times using different library preparation protocols to rule out contamination.

Libraries came from 5' RACE. TCRdb shows the sequencer as Illumina HiSeq 2000. Template switching added a universal primer binding site, and the final cDNA carried a unique molecular identifier that allowed TCR cDNA molecules to be counted accurately. First-strand cDNA for TCR alpha and beta chains was synthesized from specific primers in the conserved constant-segment region. To control for contamination, each cDNA library was double barcoded with a SMART-Mk sample barcode plus Illumina barcodes. TruSeq adapter sequences, together with Illumina sample barcodes, were added in two successive PCR steps. The Illumina HiSeq platform was used with custom primers to sequence TCR alpha and beta cDNA libraries. As for the original processing: Unique molecular identifiers were extracted from raw reads with MiGEC, and CDR3 positions were determined with MiXCR. Recombination models were inferred per individual with the repgenHMM and IGoR tools using an EM algorithm. The tcR package in R was used for shared clonotype analysis, with sharing normalized by the product of cloneset sizes. Out-of-frame nonproductive sequences were analyzed to study raw recombination free of thymic and clonal selection effects. The public reads were quality trimmed at Q25 with fastp and then assembled into clones with MiXCR by TCRdb, keeping productive beta chains. Every distinct CDR3 protein forms one entry, paired with its most common genes and DNA. The V and J calls and clone size come from TCRdb's table, not from the authors' own analysis. This sample comprises 1,800,000 or so distinct CDR3 sequences, about 30% of them detected only once. The top ten constitute 0.27% of the sample.

Every donor was a healthy Caucasian. In the case of this clonotype: No cognate antigen has been identified for it. One base away there is no much larger clone; base qualities are not given.

The paper as a whole reports these results and caveats: Out-of-frame TCR alpha sharing in monozygotic twins was systematically underestimated by recombination models, whereas sharing between unrelated individuals was in agreement with the recombination models. Conclusions relied on cross-sectional statistical analysis, since the same donors could not be followed over many years. Abundant cord blood beta clonotypes carried fewer insertions; young adult naive repertoires showed a weaker similar trend, while memory repertoires showed none. Compared with coincidental sharing between unrelated individuals, out-of-frame TCR alpha sequences shared between twins had an excess of sequences with low generation probability. A weaker excess of twin sharing was found in beta out-of-frame sequences because the signal-to-noise ratio was lowered by fewer shared sequences. Zero-insertion analyses could be partly confounded by invariant T cells such as MAIT and iNKT, although diverse VJ usage argued against such confounding for most clonotypes.

The sequenced sample consisted of cord blood. This receptor was identified in a newborn girl in good health.

The DNA reads TGTGCCAGCAGCTTAGTTTTCTTAGCGGGGACTGAGCAGTTCTTC. This translates into CASSLVFLAGTEQFF. The rearranged segments are TRBV7-8 and TRBJ2-1; 8 junctional bases match TRBD2. The CDR3 measures 15 amino acids from cysteine to phenylalanine. Of all the DNA, just the CDR3 is kept, 45 bases in frame from base 1. From the germline V gene, CDR1 is SGHVS and CDR2 is FQNEAQ. V is pruned by 1 base and J by 9 bases, leaving 8 bases of the junction without a gene match.